This TCR beta chain is from a study of identifying expanded T cells in peripheral blood. Whole-study results and caveats: Roughly 1.1 clones differed between technical replicates, versus approximately 16 and 20 over time. Approximately 2-week clone count variance significantly increased as total template count grew.

Libraries were prepared by immunoSEQ multiplex PCR; TCRdb keeps only in-frame clonotypes and omits some of them. The sample carries about 91,000 clones, about nine tenths recorded once. The CDR3 spans 15 residues. Trimming pared 4 bases from V and 2 bases from J, leaving 12 bases between. Germline loops: CDR1 LGHNA, CDR2 YNFKEQ. Regarding this clone: Its antigen is unidentified.

Healthy donors had no documented immune events, such as infections, while sampled. This sequence joins TRBV4-2 and TRBJ2-1; D possibly corresponds to TRBD2 (5 bases). The source of this sequence is a person aged 18-70 years in good health. Material: blood. DNA for the CDR3: TGTGCCAGCAGCCCCCTTAGCGCAACCTACAATGAGCAGTTCTTC. Its translation: CASSPLSATYNEQFF.